This T cell receptor (beta chain) was profiled in a study of tumor-infiltrating lymphocytes in localized non-small cell lung cancer. Overall study results and limits: Each assay used a separate piece of the same tissue. TCR sequencing covered a subset of patients with enough tissue. No link was found between tumor T-cell fraction and recurrence-free survival.

The germline V gene has CDR1 GTSNPN and CDR2 SVGIG (reference sequence). This CDR3 has 14 residues. V was pared by 1 base and J by 3 bases, with 4 bases of the junction left unmatched. This table comes from immunoSEQ multiplex PCR, and its TCRdb copy is limited to in-frame clones, with some not included. This table holds approximately 17,000 clones, 73% found once. This clone is termed medium-sized. Its antigen is still unknown. The chain couples TRBV30 to TRBJ2-3; 7 bases line up with TRBD1. Sequencing was done on a sample of lung tumor tissue. The TCR originated in a human donor with non-small cell lung cancer. The CDR3 DNA is TGTGCCTGGAGTGCGCACAGGGGTACAGATACGCAGTATTTT. Translating it yields CAWSAHRGTDTQYF.